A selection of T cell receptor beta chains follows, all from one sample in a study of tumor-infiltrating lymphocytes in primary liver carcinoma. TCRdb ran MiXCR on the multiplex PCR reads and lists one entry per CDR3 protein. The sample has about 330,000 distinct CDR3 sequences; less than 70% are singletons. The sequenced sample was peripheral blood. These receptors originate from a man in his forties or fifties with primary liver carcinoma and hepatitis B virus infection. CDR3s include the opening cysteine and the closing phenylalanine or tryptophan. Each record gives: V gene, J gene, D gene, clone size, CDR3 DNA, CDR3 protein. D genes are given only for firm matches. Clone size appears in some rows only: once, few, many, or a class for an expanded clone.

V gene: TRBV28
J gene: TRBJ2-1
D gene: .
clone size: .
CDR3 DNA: TGTGCCAGCTTAGGGGAGTCCGCGGGTCATGAGCAGTTCTTC
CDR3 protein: CASLGESAGHEQFF

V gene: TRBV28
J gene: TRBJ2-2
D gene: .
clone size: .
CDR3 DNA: TGTGCCAGCAGACGTCACGGGGCAGACTTCGGGGAGCTGTTTTTT
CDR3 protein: CASRRHGADFGELFF

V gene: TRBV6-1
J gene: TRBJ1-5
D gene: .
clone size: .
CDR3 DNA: TGTGCCCGCAGCGTAAAGACACAGGGAAATCAGCCCCAGCATTTT
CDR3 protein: CARSVKTQGNQPQHF

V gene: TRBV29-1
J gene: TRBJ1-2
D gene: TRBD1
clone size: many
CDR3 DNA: TGCAGCGTTGAAGAGAAGACAGGGACATACGGCTACACCTTC
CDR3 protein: CSVEEKTGTYGYTF

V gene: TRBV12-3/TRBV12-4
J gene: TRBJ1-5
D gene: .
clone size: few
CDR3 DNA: TGTGCCAGCAGTTTAGCTTCAGACTCAGGGGTCAATCAGCCCCAGCATTTT
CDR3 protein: CASSLASDSGVNQPQHF

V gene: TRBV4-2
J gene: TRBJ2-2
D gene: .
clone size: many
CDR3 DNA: TGTGCCAGCAGCCAGCGGGACTCGGACGCCGGGGAGCTGTTTTTT
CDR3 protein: CASSQRDSDAGELFF

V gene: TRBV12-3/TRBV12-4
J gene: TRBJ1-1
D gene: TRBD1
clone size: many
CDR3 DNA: TGTGCCAGCAGAGTTCAGGGGGCGAAAACTGAAGCTTTCTTT
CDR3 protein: CASRVQGAKTEAFF

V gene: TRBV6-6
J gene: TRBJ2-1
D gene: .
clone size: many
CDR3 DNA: TGTGCCAGCAGTTTGAGGCAGAGTGTATACAATGAGCAGTTCTTC
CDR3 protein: CASSLRQSVYNEQFF

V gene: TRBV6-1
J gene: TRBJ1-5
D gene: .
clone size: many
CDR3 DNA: TGTGCCAGCAACCTCGCCCGGATCCAGCCCCAGCATTTT
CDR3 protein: CASNLARIQPQHF

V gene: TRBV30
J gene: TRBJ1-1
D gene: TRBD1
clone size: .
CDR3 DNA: TGTGCCTGGACTTTACAGGGGGGACCTGAAGCTTTCTTT
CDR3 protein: CAWTLQGGPEAFF

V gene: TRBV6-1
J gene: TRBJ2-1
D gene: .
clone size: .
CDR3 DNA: TGTGCCAGCAGTCGGGCAGGGGGGGACAATGAGCAGTTCTTC
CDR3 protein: CASSRAGGDNEQFF

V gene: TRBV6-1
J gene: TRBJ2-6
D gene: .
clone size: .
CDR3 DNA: TGTGCCAGCAGTGAAGGACCGGCCTCGGGCGGTGCCAACGTCCTGACTTTC
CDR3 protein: CASSEGPASGGANVLTF

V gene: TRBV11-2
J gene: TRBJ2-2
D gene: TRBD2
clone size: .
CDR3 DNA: TGCGCCAGCAGCTTAATGCGAGCGGGGGGTACCGGGGAGCCGTTTTTT
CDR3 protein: CASSLMRAGGTGEPFF

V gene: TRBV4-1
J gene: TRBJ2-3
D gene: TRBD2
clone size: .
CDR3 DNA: TGCGCCAACAGCCAACGCCTAGCGGGACGCACAGATACGCAGTATTTT
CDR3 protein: CANSQRLAGRTDTQYF

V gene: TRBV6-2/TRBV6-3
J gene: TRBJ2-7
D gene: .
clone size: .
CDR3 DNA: TGTGACAGCAACATCCCATATGGGGGCTACGAGCAGTACTTC
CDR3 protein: CDSNIPYGGYEQYF

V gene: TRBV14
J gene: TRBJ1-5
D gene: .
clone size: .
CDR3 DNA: TGTGCCAGCAGCCCCGGTGGCTTCAATCAGCCCCACCATTTT
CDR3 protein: CASSPGGFNQPHHF

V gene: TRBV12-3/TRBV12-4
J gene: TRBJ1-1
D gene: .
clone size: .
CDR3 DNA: TGTACCAGCACGGCGGGGTGGGCTGAAGTTTTCTTT
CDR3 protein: CTSTAGWAEVFF

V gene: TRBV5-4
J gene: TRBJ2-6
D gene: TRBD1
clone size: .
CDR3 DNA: TGTGCCAGCACTAGGGTTGGGGACAGGGTAGTGACCAACGTCCTGACTTTC
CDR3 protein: CASTRVGDRVVTNVLTF

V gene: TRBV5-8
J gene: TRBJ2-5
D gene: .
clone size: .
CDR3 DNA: TGTGCCAGCAGCTTGGGGAGGGGTATGCAAGAGACCCAGTACTTC
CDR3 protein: CASSLGRGMQETQYF

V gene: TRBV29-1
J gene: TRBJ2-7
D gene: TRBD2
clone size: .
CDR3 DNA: TGCAGCGTGACAAGACGGACTAGAGGGATTTATGAGCAGTACTTC
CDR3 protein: CSVTRRTRGIYEQYF

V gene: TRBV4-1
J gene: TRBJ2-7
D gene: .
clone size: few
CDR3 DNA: TGCGCCAGCAACCGGGGCGGGACCGTAACCTACGAGCAGTACTTC
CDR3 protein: CASNRGGTVTYEQYF

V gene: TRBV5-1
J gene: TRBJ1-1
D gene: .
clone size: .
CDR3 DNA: TGCGCCAGCAGCTTGTTAGGGGCGAACACTGAAGCTTTCTTT
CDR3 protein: CASSLLGANTEAFF

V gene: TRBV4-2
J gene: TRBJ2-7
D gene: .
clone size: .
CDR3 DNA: TGTGCCAGCAGCCAAGTAGGGGTTCTCGGACAGTACTTC
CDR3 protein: CASSQVGVLGQYF

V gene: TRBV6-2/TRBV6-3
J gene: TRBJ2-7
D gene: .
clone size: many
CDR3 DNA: TGTGCCAGCAGTGACGGAAGCGGACAGACCTCCTACGAGCAGTACTTC
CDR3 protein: CASSDGSGQTSYEQYF

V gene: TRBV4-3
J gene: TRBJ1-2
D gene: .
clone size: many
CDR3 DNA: TGCGCCAGCAGCCAAAACACCGGGACGGCGAATGGGTATGGCTACACCTTC
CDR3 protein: CASSQNTGTANGYGYTF

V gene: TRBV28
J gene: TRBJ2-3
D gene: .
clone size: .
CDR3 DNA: TGTGCCAGCGGGTTTAGCACAGATACGCAGTATTTT
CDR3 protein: CASGFSTDTQYF

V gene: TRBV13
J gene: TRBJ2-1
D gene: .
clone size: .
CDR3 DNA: TGTGCCAGCAGCTTAGACACTAACGGGAGTGGTGAGCAGTCCTTC
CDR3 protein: CASSLDTNGSGEQSF

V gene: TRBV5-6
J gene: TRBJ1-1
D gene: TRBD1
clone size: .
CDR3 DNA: TGTGCCAGCAGCGCCCTGACAGGGGTGAACACTGAAGCTTTCTTT
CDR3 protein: CASSALTGVNTEAFF

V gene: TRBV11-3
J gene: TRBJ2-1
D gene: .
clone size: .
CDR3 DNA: TGTGTCAGCAGCTTATTTGAATGCGATGAGCAGTTCTTC
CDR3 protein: CVSSLFECDEQFF

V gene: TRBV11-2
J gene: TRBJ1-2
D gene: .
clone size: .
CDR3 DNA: TGTGCCAGCAGTTTAGAGCGGGGCCTAGAGAGCTACACCTTC
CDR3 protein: CASSLERGLESYTF

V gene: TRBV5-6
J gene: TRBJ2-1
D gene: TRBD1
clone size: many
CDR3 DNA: TGTGCCAGCAGCGCGGACAGGGGAAATGAGCAGTTCTTC
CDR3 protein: CASSADRGNEQFF

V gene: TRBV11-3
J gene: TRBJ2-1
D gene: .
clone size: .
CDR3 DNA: TGTGCCAGCAGCACCAAGACTAGAGAGATTAATGAGCAGTTCTTC
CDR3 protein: CASSTKTREINEQFF

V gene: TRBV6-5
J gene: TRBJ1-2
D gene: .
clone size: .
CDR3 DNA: TGTGCCAGCAATTTCATACGGGGTTTCGGCTACACCTTC
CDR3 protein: CASNFIRGFGYTF

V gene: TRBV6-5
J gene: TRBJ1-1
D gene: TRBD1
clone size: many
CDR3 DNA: TGTGCCAGCAGTTACCGGGACAGGGGGCAGAACACTGAAGCTTTCTTT
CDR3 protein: CASSYRDRGQNTEAFF

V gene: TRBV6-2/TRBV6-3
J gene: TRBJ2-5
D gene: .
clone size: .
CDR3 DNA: TGTGCAAGCAGTTACAACGGAAAACTTGGTGACCAAGAGACCAAGTACTTC
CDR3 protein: CASSYNGKLGDQETKYF

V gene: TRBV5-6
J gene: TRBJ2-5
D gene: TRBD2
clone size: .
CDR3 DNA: TGTGCCAGCAGCTTGCCCCAAGCGGGAGGGGTGGAGACCCAGTACTTC
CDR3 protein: CASSLPQAGGVETQYF

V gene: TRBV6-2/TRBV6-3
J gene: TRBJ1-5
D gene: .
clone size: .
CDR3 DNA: TGTGCCAGCACCCCGGTCCCCATGAGCAATCAGCCCCAGCATTTT
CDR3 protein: CASTPVPMSNQPQHF

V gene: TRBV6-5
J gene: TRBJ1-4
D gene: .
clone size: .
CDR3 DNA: TGTGCCAGCAGGGCCTATGGGCCGGGAGAAAAACTGTTTTTT
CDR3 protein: CASRAYGPGEKLFF

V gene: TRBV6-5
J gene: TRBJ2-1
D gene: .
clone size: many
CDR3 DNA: TGTGCCAGCAGTTACCTAAGACCAAATGGCGATGAGCAGTTCTTC
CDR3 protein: CASSYLRPNGDEQFF

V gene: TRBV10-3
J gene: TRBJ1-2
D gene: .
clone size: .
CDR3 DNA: TGTGCCATCAGTGAGTCTCAGGGCGGCTGCACCTTC
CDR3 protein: CAISESQGGCTF

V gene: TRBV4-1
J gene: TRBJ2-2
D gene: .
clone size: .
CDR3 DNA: TGCGCCAGCAGCCAAGAACCCAACAGGTTCACCGGGGAGCTGCCTTTT
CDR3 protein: CASSQEPNRFTGELPF

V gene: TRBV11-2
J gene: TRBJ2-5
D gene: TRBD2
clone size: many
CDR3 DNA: TGTGCCAGCAGCTTTGTCGCGACTAGCGGCATTCAAGAGACCCAGTACTTC
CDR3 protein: CASSFVATSGIQETQYF

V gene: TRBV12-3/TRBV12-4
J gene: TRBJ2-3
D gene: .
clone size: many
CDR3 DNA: TGTGCCAGCAGCCTAAATAGGGGAGATACGCAGTATTTT
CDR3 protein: CASSLNRGDTQYF

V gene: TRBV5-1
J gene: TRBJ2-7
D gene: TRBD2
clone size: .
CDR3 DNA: TGCGCCGGCAGCTTGGCTGGACTAGCGGGAGCCTACGAGCAGTACTTC
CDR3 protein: CAGSLAGLAGAYEQYF

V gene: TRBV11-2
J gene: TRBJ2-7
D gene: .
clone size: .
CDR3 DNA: TGTGTCAGCAGCTCCAACCGTCGGGTCTACGAGCAGTATTTC
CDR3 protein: CVSSSNRRVYEQYF

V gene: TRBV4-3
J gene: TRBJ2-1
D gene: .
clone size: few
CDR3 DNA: TGCGCCAGCAGCCAACTATACGATCCTAGCTCCAACAATGAGCAGTTCTTC
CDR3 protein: CASSQLYDPSSNNEQFF

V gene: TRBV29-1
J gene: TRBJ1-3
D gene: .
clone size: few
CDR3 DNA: TGTTCGGTAGGGGAAGGAGACACCATATATTTT
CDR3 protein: CSVGEGDTIYF

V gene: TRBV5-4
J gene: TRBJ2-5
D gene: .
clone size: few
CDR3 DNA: TGTGCCAGCAGCCCCTCTACCCAAGAGACCCAGTACTTC
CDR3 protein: CASSPSTQETQYF

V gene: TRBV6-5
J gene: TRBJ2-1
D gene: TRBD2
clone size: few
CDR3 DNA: TGTGCCAGCAGTGTTTTTAGCGGGAGGGGGGGTGAGCAGTTCTTC
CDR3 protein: CASSVFSGRGGEQFF

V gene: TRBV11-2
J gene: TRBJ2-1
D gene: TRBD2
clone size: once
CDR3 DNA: TGTGCCAACAGCTTACGGGACTACCCGAATGAGTTCGATGAGCAGTCCTTC
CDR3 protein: CANSLRDYPNEFDEQSF

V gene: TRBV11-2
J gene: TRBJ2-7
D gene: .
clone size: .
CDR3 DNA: TGTGCCAGCAGCCTCACCGTCGGTTTTGACGAGCAGTACTTC
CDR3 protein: CASSLTVGFDEQYF